Listed here are 10 T cell receptor beta chains from one sample, sequenced in a study of blood T cell repertoires in COVID-19. Some clones are missing from TCRdb's copy, which holds only in-frame ones; the method was immunoSEQ multiplex PCR. The table shows roughly 200,000 clones, with 85% to 90% occurring only once. The material sequenced was peripheral blood. These receptors originate from a man aged 40-50 years with active or convalescent COVID-19.

With respect to this clone: Distinct nucleotide sequences in the sample also encode this CDR3. V usage is TRBV15 and J usage is TRBJ2-7; 7 bases map to TRBD1. CDR1 and CDR2 from the germline V gene are LNHNV and YYDKDF (reference sequence). V lost 0 bases and J lost 3; bases outside the gene matches: 2. The length of the CDR3 is 14 residues. In DNA form, the CDR3 reads TGTGCCACCAGCAGAGAGCAGGGGGACTACGAGCAGTACTTC. Translating gives CATSREQGDYEQYF. Using reference TRBV15 and TRBJ2-7 for the parts outside the CDR3, the full variable domain is DAMVIQNPRYQVTQFGKPVTLSCSQTLNHNVMYWYQQKSSQAPKLLFHYYDKDFNNEADTPDNFQSRRPNTSFCFLDIRSPGLGDTAMYLCATSREQGDYEQYFGPGTRLTVT.

This sequence joins TRBV7-2 and TRBJ2-2, with 14 bases lining up with TRBD2. CDR3 size: 18 residues. V lost 3 bases to trimming and J lost 1 base; unmatched junction nucleotides: 4. In germline, CDR1 is SGHTA, CDR2 FQGNSA. The CDR3 protein is CASSLRLAGGLNTGELFF. The CDR3 DNA reads TGTGCCAGCAGCTTGCGACTAGCGGGAGGGCTGAACACCGGGGAGCTGTTTTTT.

This clone has only one observation. DNA for the CDR3: TGTGCCACCAGTGGACAGGGCGAGACCCAGTACTTC. Its protein is CATSGQGETQYF. The chain links TRBV24-1 to TRBJ2-5, with 7 bases lining up with TRBD1. CDR1 and CDR2 from the germline V gene are KGHDR and SFDVKD. The junction had 1 base not matched to a gene; V was cut back by 5 bases and J by 5 bases. The CDR3 contains 12 residues.

The chain recombines TRBV2 with TRBJ1-5; D perhaps matches TRBD1 (6 bases). The germline gives CDR1 SNHLY, CDR2 FYNNEI. The CDR3 covers 14 residues. The V gene lost 5 bases and the J gene lost 1 base, with 9 bases spanning the gap. The CDR3 nucleotides are TGTGCCAGCAGTCCCAGGGGAAGCAATCAGCCCCAGCATTTT. Translating it yields CASSPRGSNQPQHF.

This clone was observed a single time. V is TRBV9 and J is TRBJ1-2; 9 bases line up with TRBD1. CDR1 and CDR2 (germline): SGDLS, YYNGEE. This CDR3 comprises 14 residues. V dropped 2 bases and J dropped 2; count of bases not matched to a gene: 1. The chain's CDR3 is CASSVGQGNYGYTF. In DNA form, the CDR3 reads TGTGCCAGCAGCGTGGGACAGGGAAACTATGGCTACACCTTC.

V usage is TRBV11-3 and J usage is TRBJ2-7; a possible D gene is TRBD2 (6 bases). The CDR3 loop spans 12 amino acids. CDR1 is SGHNT and CDR2 is YENEEA in the germline V gene. The V gene lost 6 bases and the J gene lost 6 bases, with 12 bases spanning the gap. The CDR3 region is CASSRRVSEQYF. In nucleotides, the CDR3 is TGTGCCAGCAGTAGGAGGGTCTCCGAGCAGTACTTC. The variable domain in full, completed from reference TRBV11-3 and TRBJ2-7, reads EAGVVQSPRYKIIEKKQPVAFWCNPISGHNTLYWYLQNLGQGPELLIRYENEEAVDDSQLPKDRFSAERLKGVDSTLKIQPAELGDSAVYLCASSRRVSEQYFGPGTRLTVT.

The chain links TRBV24-1 to TRBJ2-7, with a tentative D call TRBD1 (5 bases). Germline CDR1 is KGHDR and CDR2 is SFDVKD. This CDR3 spans 13 amino acids. V lost 3 bases and J 5 bases, leaving 10 bases between the germline ends. CDR3 amino acids: CATSDGAANEQYF. The DNA of the CDR3 is TGTGCCACCAGTGATGGGGCAGCGAACGAGCAGTACTTC.

The chain recombines TRBV12-3 or TRBV12-4 with TRBJ1-1; the D is unclear. V was pared by 6 bases and J by 4 bases, with 12 bases between. The CDR3 is 13 residues long. CDR3 region: CASRPQAGTEAFF. DNA for the CDR3: TGTGCCAGCAGACCTCAGGCGGGCACTGAAGCTTTCTTT.

The V and J genes are TRBV20-1 and TRBJ1-2; D is ambiguous. Germline V gene sequence: CDR1 DFQATT, CDR2 SNEGSKA (reference sequence). With 3 bases removed from V and 4 bases from J, the gap between germline ends came to 9 bases. The CDR3 is 12 residues long. The CDR3 DNA reads TGCAGTGCTAGTGCAGATTTCTATGGCTACACCTTC. This codes for CSASADFYGYTF.

This sequence joins TRBV29-1 and TRBJ2-1; the D gene is possibly TRBD2 (5 bases). Trimming pared 1 base from V and 8 bases from J, leaving 12 bases between. CDR1 is SQVTM and CDR2 is ANQGSEA in the germline V gene. The CDR3 has 13 residues. Written as DNA, the CDR3 is TGCAGCGTTGAAGTCCCCCCTAGCTATGAGCAGTTCTTC. Translated: CSVEVPPSYEQFF.